A selection of T cell receptor beta chains follows, all from one sample in a study of early T cells in non-severe SARS-CoV-2 infection. One entry per CDR3 protein, called by TCRdb with MiXCR from the 5' RACE reads. The sample consists of about 130,000 distinct CDR3 sequences, 14% to 15% of them appearing once. Input material: whole blood. These TCRs come from an adult who was a healthcare worker with PCR-confirmed SARS-CoV-2 infection or an uninfected control (not recorded which). Both conserved end residues are part of each CDR3. A D gene is named only where the DNA matches it firmly. Clone size is given for some rows only: seen once, a few or many times, or a class if the clone is expanded.

v_call,clone_size,d_call,j_call,cdr3_aa,cdr3_nt
TRBV5-1,NA,NA,TRBJ2-5,CASSLADLRETQYF,TGCGCCAGCAGCTTGGCCGATCTGAGAGAGACCCAGTACTTC
TRBV29-1,NA,NA,TRBJ1-1,CSVGGWNTEVFF,TGCAGCGTTGGCGGGTGGAACACTGAAGTTTTCTTT
TRBV5-1,NA,TRBD1,TRBJ1-1,CASSTAQGRPEAFF,TGCGCCAGCAGCACGGCACAGGGGAGGCCTGAAGCTTTCTTT
TRBV7-9,NA,NA,TRBJ1-6,CASSLGFANSPLHF,TGTGCCAGCAGCTTAGGGTTCGCTAATTCACCCCTCCACTTT
TRBV3-1,few,NA,TRBJ1-2,CASSQDPGTYGYTF,TGTGCCAGCAGCCAAGATCCAGGGACCTATGGCTACACCTTC
TRBV11-2,many,NA,TRBJ2-7,CASSLTLTGEQYF,TGTGCCAGCAGCTTAACCCTTACAGGCGAGCAGTACTTC
TRBV29-1,NA,NA,TRBJ2-3,CSVERRDTQYF,TGCAGCGTTGAGAGACGGGATACGCAGTATTTT
TRBV11-2,few,TRBD2,TRBJ2-1,CAIGQGGPRDEQFF,TGTGCCATAGGGCAGGGAGGGCCTCGAGATGAGCAGTTCTTC
TRBV6-1,many,NA,TRBJ2-2,CASSSAWNTGELFF,TGTGCCAGCAGTTCGGCTTGGAACACCGGGGAGCTGTTTTTT
TRBV5-6,NA,NA,TRBJ1-4,CASSLAGRINEKLFF,TGTGCCAGCAGCTTGGCCGGGCGGATTAATGAAAAACTGTTTTTT
TRBV3-1,few,TRBD1,TRBJ2-7,CASSLRTGDIDEQYF,TGTGCCAGCAGCCTTCGGACAGGAGACATCGACGAGCAGTACTTC
TRBV6-2/TRBV6-3,NA,TRBD1,TRBJ2-7,CASRRMTGGGEQYF,TGTGCCAGCAGGCGTATGACAGGGGGCGGCGAGCAGTACTTC
TRBV5-1,few,TRBD1,TRBJ2-5,CASSFGTGRETQYF,TGCGCCAGCAGCTTCGGGACAGGGAGAGAGACCCAGTACTTC
TRBV12-3/TRBV12-4,NA,NA,TRBJ2-1,CASSANGEQFF,TGTGCCAGCAGTGCGAACGGGGAGCAGTTCTTC
TRBV7-8,NA,TRBD1,TRBJ1-1,CASSLEGQGNTEAFF,TGTGCCAGCAGCTTAGAGGGACAGGGGAACACTGAAGCTTTCTTT
TRBV6-1,few,NA,TRBJ1-6,CASVSKGREGSPLHF,TGTGCCAGCGTCTCCAAGGGCAGGGAGGGATCACCCCTCCACTTT
TRBV4-1,NA,NA,TRBJ2-1,CASSQGPGGDNEQFF,TGCGCCAGCAGCCAAGGACCCGGAGGGGACAATGAGCAGTTCTTC
TRBV5-4,few,TRBD2,TRBJ2-7,CASSSGLAGRYEQYF,TGTGCCAGCAGCTCCGGACTAGCGGGCCGCTACGAGCAGTACTTC
TRBV28,NA,NA,TRBJ2-3,CASSNGGSTDTQYF,TGTGCCAGCAGTAATGGGGGTTCCACAGATACGCAGTATTTT
TRBV6-5,few,NA,TRBJ2-1,CASQPSSYNEQFF,TGTGCCAGCCAGCCGAGCTCCTACAATGAGCAGTTCTTC
TRBV30,few,NA,TRBJ1-2,CAWSAGANYGYTF,TGTGCCTGGAGCGCCGGGGCGAACTATGGCTACACCTTC
TRBV20-1,few,NA,TRBJ1-4,CSAPGLPRFF,TGCAGTGCTCCAGGACTACCCAGGTTTTTT
TRBV30,few,NA,TRBJ2-3,CAWSVGHTDTQYF,TGTGCCTGGAGTGTAGGTCACACAGATACGCAGTATTTT
TRBV7-9,few,NA,TRBJ2-2,CASRHRDRTNTGELFF,TGTGCCAGCAGACACCGGGACCGCACGAACACCGGGGAGCTGTTTTTT
TRBV7-2,NA,NA,TRBJ2-1,CVSSLLGGAGYNEQFF,TGTGTCAGCAGCCTCCTGGGGGGGGCGGGTTACAATGAGCAGTTCTTC
TRBV2,NA,NA,TRBJ2-7,CASRGYSYEQYF,TGTGCCAGCAGGGGGTACTCCTACGAGCAGTACTTC
TRBV3-1,many,NA,TRBJ2-5,CASTAGEETQYF,TGTGCCAGCACCGCCGGGGAAGAGACCCAGTACTTC
TRBV3-1,few,NA,TRBJ1-1,CASSQDLAVREAFF,TGTGCCAGCAGCCAGGACTTAGCAGTCCGTGAAGCTTTCTTT
TRBV12-3/TRBV12-4,few,NA,TRBJ1-5,CASSLAGQNNQPQHF,TGTGCCAGCAGTTTAGCGGGACAAAACAATCAGCCCCAGCATTTT
TRBV11-2,NA,TRBD2,TRBJ2-7,CASSIIAGPGEQYF,TGTGCCAGCAGCATTATAGCGGGGCCCGGGGAGCAGTACTTC
TRBV7-6,few,NA,TRBJ2-5,CASSIHREKETQYF,TGTGCCAGCAGCATCCACAGGGAGAAGGAGACCCAGTACTTC
TRBV10-3,NA,NA,TRBJ1-2,CAISESSGGYGYTF,TGTGCCATCAGTGAGTCGAGCGGGGGCTATGGCTACACCTTC
TRBV7-9,NA,TRBD1,TRBJ1-6,CASSSWTGNNSPLHF,TGTGCCAGCAGTAGCTGGACAGGGAATAATTCACCCCTCCACTTT
TRBV12-3/TRBV12-4,few,NA,TRBJ2-1,CASGSGTLVGNEQFF,TGTGCCAGCGGATCCGGGACCTTGGTCGGCAATGAGCAGTTCTTC
TRBV12-3/TRBV12-4,NA,NA,TRBJ1-1,CASSLWGAANTEAFF,TGTGCCAGCAGTTTATGGGGGGCCGCGAACACTGAAGCTTTCTTT
TRBV13,few,NA,TRBJ2-7,CASSAQGDEQYF,TGTGCCAGCAGCGCCCAGGGCGACGAGCAGTACTTC
TRBV20-1,few,NA,TRBJ2-7,CSASNALDAEQYF,TGCAGTGCTAGTAATGCGTTGGACGCCGAGCAGTACTTC
TRBV2,NA,NA,TRBJ2-6,CASLRPSGANVLTF,TGTGCCAGCCTAAGGCCCTCTGGGGCCAACGTCCTGACTTTC
TRBV11-2,NA,NA,TRBJ2-7,CASSWTVGTRNNEQYF,TGTGCCAGCAGCTGGACCGTCGGGACTCGGAATAACGAGCAGTACTTC
TRBV27,few,NA,TRBJ2-7,CASSLSLGYEQYF,TGTGCCAGCAGTTTATCGTTGGGGTACGAGCAGTACTTC
TRBV6-6,few,NA,TRBJ2-5,CASSPPSGETQYF,TGTGCCAGCAGCCCCCCCTCGGGGGAGACCCAGTACTTC
TRBV4-1,NA,NA,TRBJ2-2,CASSQESGNIGELFF,TGCGCCAGCAGCCAGGAGTCAGGGAATATCGGGGAGCTGTTTTTT
TRBV3-1,few,NA,TRBJ2-1,CASSRLSSEQFF,TGTGCCAGCAGCCGCCTTAGTAGCGAGCAGTTCTTC
TRBV6-2/TRBV6-3,NA,NA,TRBJ2-5,CASSRPQGETQYF,TGTGCCAGCAGCCGCCCCCAGGGAGAGACCCAGTACTTC
TRBV12-3/TRBV12-4,many,NA,TRBJ1-5,CASSLGLSNQPQHF,TGTGCCAGCAGCTTAGGGCTGAGCAATCAGCCCCAGCATTTT
TRBV5-6,few,NA,TRBJ2-5,CASSRKGETQYF,TGTGCCAGCAGTCGGAAGGGAGAGACCCAGTACTTC
TRBV30,few,NA,TRBJ1-5,CAWSVPGTYNQPQHF,TGTGCCTGGAGTGTCCCTGGAACGTATAATCAGCCCCAGCATTTT
TRBV7-3,NA,NA,TRBJ2-3,CASSPSGGGPDTQYF,TGTGCCAGCAGCCCCTCAGGGGGAGGGCCAGATACGCAGTATTTT